The TCR beta chain under discussion was sequenced for a study of T cell responses to AZD1222 COVID-19 vaccine. Generated by immunoSEQ multiplex PCR, the TCRdb table keeps only in-frame clones and is missing some. This sample has about 86,000 clones; roughly 87% occur once, and the top ten carry under 6.5%. There are 16 residues in the CDR3. V was pared by 5 bases and J by 0 bases, with 8 bases of the junction left unmatched. Germline V gene sequence: CDR1 SQVTM, CDR2 ANQGSEA. V and J are TRBV29-1 and TRBJ1-5; the match to TRBD1 covers 9 bases. This clonotype was obtained from an adult in good health. The sample was peripheral blood, taken on day 0 of AZD1222 vaccination. In nucleotides, the CDR3 is TGCAGCGTTTCCGGGACAGGGTCCCTTAGCAATCAGCCCCAGCATTTT. This encodes CSVSGTGSLSNQPQHF.